This T cell receptor beta chain originates from a study of a mutant IDH1 vaccine in newly diagnosed glioma. Across the whole study: Beginning 4-6 weeks after radiotherapy alone, or with temozolomide cycles, vaccination took place. It was radiotherapy, temozolomide, or both that patients received previously, with most receiving both. Broader study findings: The vaccine induced immune responses, and these occurred in more than 80% of patients. It seemed that pseudoprogression was not linked to changes in the top peripheral T cell clonotypes.

As for this clone: Its cognate antigen is unknown.

Here immunoSEQ multiplex PCR was the method, and the copy in TCRdb shows in-frame clones only, minus some. This sample has around 56,000 clones; about 81% occur once, and the top ten carry approximately 8.1%. Deletions cut 4 bases from V and 4 bases from J, with 16 bases between. This CDR3 comprises 16 residues. The germline V gene has CDR1 LNHDA and CDR2 SQIVND (reference sequence). Time point given: week 23, last vaccination. Doses consisted of 300 ug of mutant IDH1 20-mer peptide each, paired with topical imiquimod. The V and J genes are TRBV19 and TRBJ2-2; the D gene is possibly TRBD1 (6 bases). The clonotype originates from a middle-aged woman with glioma. Some clones in this sample may be carry-over from other donors' samples. This sample comprised PBMCs, obtained from a glioma patient whose treatment included an IDH1 peptide vaccine. The CDR3 bases are TGTGCCAGTAGTACCCAGGGGTTACGGGGCACCGGGGAGCTGTTTTTT. Residues: CASSTQGLRGTGELFF. The full variable domain, in which reference TRBV19 and TRBJ2-2 provide the parts outside the CDR3, is DGGITQSPKYLFRKEGQNVTLSCEQNLNHDAMYWYRQDPGQGLRLIYYSQIVNDFQKGDIAEGYSVSREKKESFPLTVTSAQKNPTAFYLCASSTQGLRGTGELFFGEGSRLTVL.